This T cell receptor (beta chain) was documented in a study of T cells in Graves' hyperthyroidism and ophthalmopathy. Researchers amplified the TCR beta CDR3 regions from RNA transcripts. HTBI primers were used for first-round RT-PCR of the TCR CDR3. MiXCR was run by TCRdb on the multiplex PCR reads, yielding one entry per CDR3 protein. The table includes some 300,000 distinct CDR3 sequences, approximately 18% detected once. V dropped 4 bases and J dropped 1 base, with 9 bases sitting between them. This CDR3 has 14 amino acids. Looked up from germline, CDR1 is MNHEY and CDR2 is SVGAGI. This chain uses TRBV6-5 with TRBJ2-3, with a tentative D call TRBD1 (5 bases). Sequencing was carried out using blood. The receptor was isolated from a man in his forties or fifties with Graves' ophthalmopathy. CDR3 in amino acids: CASSFQTGTDTQYF. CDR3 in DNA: TGTGCCAGCAGTTTCCAGACAGGCACAGATACGCAGTATTTT.